One sample yielded the 3 T cell receptor beta chains listed below, sequenced in a study of blood T cell repertoires in COVID-19. The repertoire was sequenced with immunoSEQ multiplex PCR; TCRdb's copy has only in-frame clones and lacks some. The data contain fewer than 250,000 clones, approximately 84% of them seen just once; the ten biggest clones take up less than 4.5%. Input material: peripheral blood. The origin of the receptors is a man aged 50-60 years with acute or convalescent COVID-19.

The V gene is TRBV15, the J gene TRBJ1-5; D is ambiguous. The V gene lost 1 base and the J gene lost 1 base, with 5 bases spanning the gap. Per the germline V gene, CDR1 is LNHNV and CDR2 is YYDKDF (reference sequence). The CDR3 contains 14 residues. This CDR3 is CATSRVTSNQPQHF. CDR3 DNA sequence: TGTGCCACCAGCAGAGTAACAAGCAATCAGCCCCAGCATTTT.

The rearrangement joins TRBV3-1 (or the pseudogene TRBV3-2) to TRBJ2-7; D perhaps matches TRBD2 (5 bases). This CDR3 has 14 residues. Germline-derived CDR1 and CDR2 are LGHDT and YNNKEL (reference sequence). Trimming took 4 bases from V and 4 from J, leaving 14 bases between them. CDR3 protein: CASSPGPGSYEQYF. Here the CDR3 DNA reads TGTGCCAGCAGCCCAGGTCCGGGGTCGTACGAGCAGTACTTC.

V is TRBV5-6 and J is TRBJ1-3; 7 bases are a match to TRBD1. The V segment lost 0 bases and the J segment 0 bases; nucleotides outside the gene matches: 0. CDR1 is SGHDT, CDR2 YYEEEE, per germline. The CDR3 length is 15 residues. CDR3 coding DNA: TGTGCCAGCAGCTTGGAGGGGGCCTCTGGAAACACCATATATTTT. Amino acid sequence: CASSLEGASGNTIYF.